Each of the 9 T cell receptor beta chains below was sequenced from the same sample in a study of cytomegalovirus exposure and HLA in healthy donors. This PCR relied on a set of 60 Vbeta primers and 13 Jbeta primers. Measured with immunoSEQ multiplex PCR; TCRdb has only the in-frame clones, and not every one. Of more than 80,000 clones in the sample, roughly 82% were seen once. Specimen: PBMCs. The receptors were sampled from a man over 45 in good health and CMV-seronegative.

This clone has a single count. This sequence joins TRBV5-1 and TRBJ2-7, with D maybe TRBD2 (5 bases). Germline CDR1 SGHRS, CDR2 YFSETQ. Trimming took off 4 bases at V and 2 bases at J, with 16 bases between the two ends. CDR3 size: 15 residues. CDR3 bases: TGCGCCAGCAGCCGCGGTGAGGGTCGGCCCTACGAGCAGTACGTC. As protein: CASSRGEGRPYEQYV.

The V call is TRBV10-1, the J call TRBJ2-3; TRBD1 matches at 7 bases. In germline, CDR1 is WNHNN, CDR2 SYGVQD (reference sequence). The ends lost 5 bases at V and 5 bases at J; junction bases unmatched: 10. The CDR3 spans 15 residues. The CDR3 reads CASSPRQGGQDTQYF. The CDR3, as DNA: TGCGCCAGCAGTCCCCGACAGGGTGGACAAGATACGCAGTATTTT.

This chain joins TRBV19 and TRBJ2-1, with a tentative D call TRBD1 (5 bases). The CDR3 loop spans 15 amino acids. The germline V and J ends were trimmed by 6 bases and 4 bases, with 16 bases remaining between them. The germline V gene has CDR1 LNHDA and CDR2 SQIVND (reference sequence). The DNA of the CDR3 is TGTGCCAGTAGGGTTGACAGAAACCTATACAATGAGCAGTTCTTC. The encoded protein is CASRVDRNLYNEQFF. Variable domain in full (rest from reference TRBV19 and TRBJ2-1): DGGITQSPKYLFRKEGQNVTLSCEQNLNHDAMYWYRQDPGQGLRLIYYSQIVNDFQKGDIAEGYSVSREKKESFPLTVTSAQKNPTAFYLCASRVDRNLYNEQFFGPGTRLTVL.

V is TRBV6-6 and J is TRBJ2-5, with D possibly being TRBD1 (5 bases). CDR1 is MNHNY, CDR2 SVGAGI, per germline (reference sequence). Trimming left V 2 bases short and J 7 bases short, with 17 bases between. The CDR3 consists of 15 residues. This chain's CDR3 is CASSYQGSGLVTQYF. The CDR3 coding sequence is TGTGCCAGCAGTTACCAGGGTTCAGGGTTGGTGACCCAGTACTTC.

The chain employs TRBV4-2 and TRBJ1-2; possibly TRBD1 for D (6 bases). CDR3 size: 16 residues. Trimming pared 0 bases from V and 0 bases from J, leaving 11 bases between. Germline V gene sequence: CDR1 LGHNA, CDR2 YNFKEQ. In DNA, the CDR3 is TGTGCCAGCAGCCAAGAAGGCAGGGGCGCTAACTATGGCTACACCTTC. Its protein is CASSQEGRGANYGYTF.

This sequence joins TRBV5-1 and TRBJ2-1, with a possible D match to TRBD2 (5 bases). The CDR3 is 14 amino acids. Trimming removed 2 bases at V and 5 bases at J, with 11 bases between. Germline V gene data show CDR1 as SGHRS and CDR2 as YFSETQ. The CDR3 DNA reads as TGCGCCAGCAGCTTTAGAGGGAGAAACAATGAGCAGTTCTTC. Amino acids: CASSFRGRNNEQFF.

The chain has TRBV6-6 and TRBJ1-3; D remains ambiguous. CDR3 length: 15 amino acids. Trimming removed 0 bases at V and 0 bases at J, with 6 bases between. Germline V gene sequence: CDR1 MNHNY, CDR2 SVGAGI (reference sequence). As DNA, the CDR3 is TGTGCCAGCAGTTACTCGAGAGCCTCTGGAAACACCATATATTTT. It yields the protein CASSYSRASGNTIYF.

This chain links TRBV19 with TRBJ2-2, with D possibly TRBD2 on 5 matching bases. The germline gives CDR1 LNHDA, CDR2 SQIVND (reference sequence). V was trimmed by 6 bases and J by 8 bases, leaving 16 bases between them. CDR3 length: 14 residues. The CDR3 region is CASSREGRTGELFF. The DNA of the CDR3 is TGTGCCAGTAGCCGAGAGGGTCGTACAGGGGAGCTGTTTTTT.

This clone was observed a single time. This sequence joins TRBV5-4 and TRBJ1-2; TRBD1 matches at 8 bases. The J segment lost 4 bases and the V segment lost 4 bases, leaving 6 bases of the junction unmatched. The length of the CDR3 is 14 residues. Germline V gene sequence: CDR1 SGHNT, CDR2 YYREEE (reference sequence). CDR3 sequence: CASSPRTGLYGYTF. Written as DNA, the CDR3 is TGTGCCAGCAGCCCAAGGACAGGGCTCTATGGCTACACCTTC.